Sequencing of this T cell receptor beta chain was carried out in a study of shared clonotypes between healthy human individuals. For the study at large: Donors consisted of two women and a few men between 18 and 49.

Deep was the level used in running the assay. The genomic DNA of each subset was split evenly across several immunoSEQ plates. With ten immunoSEQ deep assay plates, unsorted PBMC DNA underwent sequencing. TCRdb's table, derived via immunoSEQ multiplex PCR, lists solely in-frame clones and lacks some. The table includes some 450,000 clones, 77% detected once. The CDR3 has 16 amino acids. V was pared by 3 bases and J by 0 bases, with 12 bases between. Per germline, CDR1 WSHSY and CDR2 SAAADI. What was sequenced was PBMCs. The receptor was isolated from a middle-aged woman in good health. Some clones in this sample may be carry-over from other donors' samples. The chain links TRBV10-2 to TRBJ1-3, with D perhaps TRBD1 (5 bases). CDR3 residues: CASSDGRAISGNTIYF. The CDR3 DNA reads as TGCGCCAGCAGTGACGGCAGGGCGATCTCTGGAAACACCATATATTTT.